The rows below give T cell receptor beta chains drawn from one sample of a study of fetal regulatory T cell absence and autoimmunity. Profiling relied on immunoSEQ multiplex PCR, and the TCRdb table lists in-frame clones only, not all of them. The sample includes some 46,000 clones, approximately 80% of them seen just once. Sequencing used cord blood. The receptors here all came from a newborn boy with IPEX syndrome. CDR3s include the opening cysteine and the closing phenylalanine or tryptophan. The D gene is left open where the match is weak. Not all rows give a size; the values are once, few, many and, for expanded clones, a class.

-	TRBV29-1	-	TRBJ2-1	TGCAGCCCCCTCGGGCAGGGGTTCTACAATGAGCAGTTCTTC	CSPLGQGFYNEQFF
TRBD2	TRBV30	-	TRBJ2-2	TGTGCCTGTGTTCGGGGGGAGCGGATGAACACCGGGGAGCTGTTTTTT	CACVRGERMNTGELFF
-	TRBV4-1	-	TRBJ1-1	TGCGCCAGCAGCCAAGTGTACAGGAACACTGAAGCTTTCTTT	CASSQVYRNTEAFF
TRBD2	TRBV6-5	-	TRBJ2-7	TGTGCCAGCAGTTACAGCGGGAGCTCCTACGAGCAGTACTTC	CASSYSGSSYEQYF
-	TRBV6-1	-	TRBJ2-3	TGTGCCAGCAGTGGAGGGGTTTGGGCCACAGATACGCAGTATTTT	CASSGGVWATDTQYF
-	TRBV19	-	TRBJ1-5	TGTGCCAGTAACTCAGGGTATGGCAATCAGCCCCAGCATTTT	CASNSGYGNQPQHF
TRBD1	TRBV27	-	TRBJ2-7	TGTGCCAGCAGTTTACGGGACAGGACTCCTAACGAGCAGTACTTC	CASSLRDRTPNEQYF
-	TRBV9	-	TRBJ2-7	TGTGCCAGCAGCGTTACCAGTGGCTACGAGCAGTACTTC	CASSVTSGYEQYF
TRBD1	TRBV6-4	-	TRBJ1-2	TGTGCCAGCAGAGTGACGTTCCGGGACAGCTATGGCTACACCTTC	CASRVTFRDSYGYTF
-	TRBV7-2	-	TRBJ2-5	TGTGCCAGCAGCTTTTTCCAAGAGACCCAGTACTTC	CASSFFQETQYF
TRBD2	TRBV4-2	-	TRBJ2-3	TGTGCCAGCAGCCAAGACCCAGCCCGACTAGCGGGGGTAGCTAGCACAGATACGCAGTATTTT	CASSQDPARLAGVASTDTQYF
TRBD2	TRBV11-1	-	TRBJ2-3	TGTGCCAGCAGCTCCACATCGCGGGGGACAGATACGCAGTATTTT	CASSSTSRGTDTQYF
-	TRBV19	-	TRBJ1-6	TGTGCCAGTAGTATAGATCGGGGACCCCTCCACTTT	CASSIDRGPLHF
-	TRBV5-6	few	TRBJ2-7	TGTGCCAGCAGCTTGGACACCTACGAGCAGTACTTC	CASSLDTYEQYF
-	TRBV10-3	-	TRBJ2-6	TGTGCCATCAGTGAAGGACTTTCCGAGGCCAACGTCCTGACTTTC	CAISEGLSEANVLTF
TRBD2	TRBV25-1	-	TRBJ2-3	TGTGCCAGCCGGGGACTAGCGACGGATACGCAGTATTTT	CASRGLATDTQYF
TRBD1	TRBV9	-	TRBJ1-2	TGTGCCAGCAGCGTAGCAGGGGGCTATGGCTACACCTTC	CASSVAGGYGYTF
-	TRBV5-5	-	TRBJ1-1	TGTGCCAGCAGCTTAAAGGCAGCAGGCACTGAAGCTTTCTTT	CASSLKAAGTEAFF
-	TRBV7-6	-	TRBJ1-5	TGTGCCAGCAGCTTAGAACAGGGTAGGAGTCAGCCCCAGCATTTT	CASSLEQGRSQPQHF
TRBD2	TRBV2	-	TRBJ2-1	TGTGCCACACCCAGGTCTACTAGCGGGGGGGCCAATGAGCAGTTCTTC	CATPRSTSGGANEQFF
-	TRBV6-4	-	TRBJ1-3	TGTGCCAGCAGTGACTTAGAGGGGGGAACAGGAAACACCATATATTTT	CASSDLEGGTGNTIYF
-	TRBV6-5	few	TRBJ1-2	TGTGCCAGCAGCCCAGACAGGCTCCGTCTTGGCTACACCTTC	CASSPDRLRLGYTF
TRBD1	TRBV29-1	-	TRBJ2-2	TGCAGCGTGACAGGGGGCTCGAACACCGGGGAGCTGTTTTTT	CSVTGGSNTGELFF
-	TRBV30	-	TRBJ1-2	TGTGCCTGGAGTGACCAGGGGTCTTACTATGGCTACACCTTC	CAWSDQGSYYGYTF
-	TRBV11-3	-	TRBJ2-1	TGTGCCAGCAGCTTCCCGACTCGTTCCAATGAGCAGTTCTTC	CASSFPTRSNEQFF
TRBD2	TRBV14	once	TRBJ2-3	TGTGCCAGCAGCCGACTAGCGGGAGGCACAGATACGCAGTATTTT	CASSRLAGGTDTQYF
TRBD1	TRBV7-2	-	TRBJ1-2	TGTGCCAGCAGCTTACGACAGGGGGCCTCTTCAATCACCTTC	CASSLRQGASSITF
-	TRBV18	-	TRBJ2-7	TGTGCCAGCTCACCACCGACCGGCCCCTACGAGCAGTACTTC	CASSPPTGPYEQYF
TRBD1	TRBV6-5	-	TRBJ1-2	TGTGCCAGCAGAGCGGACAGGGCAAGAGGTAGCGGCTACACCTTC	CASRADRARGSGYTF
TRBD2	TRBV10-3	-	TRBJ2-3	TGTGCCATCAGTGATGGGACTAGCGTCTCTAGCACAGATACGCAGTATTTT	CAISDGTSVSSTDTQYF
-	TRBV4-3	-	TRBJ2-7	TGCGCCAGCAGCCAAGATAACTACGAGCAGTACTTC	CASSQDNYEQYF
-	TRBV29-1	-	TRBJ2-3	TGCAGCGTTGAAGGACAGGAACAAGATACGCAGTATTTT	CSVEGQEQDTQYF
TRBD1	TRBV10-3	-	TRBJ1-5	TGTGCCACCGGACAGGGAAACGATCAGCCCCAGCATTTT	CATGQGNDQPQHF
TRBD1	TRBV19	once	TRBJ2-7	TGTGCCAGTAGTAGGGACAGCTCCTACGAGCAGTACTTC	CASSRDSSYEQYF
TRBD2	TRBV19	-	TRBJ2-3	TGTGCCAGTAGTATTCTGGCGGGAGGGCGCACAGATACGCAGTATTTT	CASSILAGGRTDTQYF
TRBD2	TRBV6-1	-	TRBJ2-7	TGTGCCAGCAGTGAGAAAGCGGGGGAAGCCTACGAGCAGTACTTC	CASSEKAGEAYEQYF
-	TRBV15	-	TRBJ1-3	TGTGCCACCAGCAGAGATCGGGGGCCTGGAAACACCATATATTTT	CATSRDRGPGNTIYF
-	TRBV30	-	TRBJ1-5	TGTGCCTGGAGTGCGAAGGGGAATCAGCCCCAGCATTTT	CAWSAKGNQPQHF
TRBD2	TRBV9	once	TRBJ2-3	TGTGCCAGCAGCGTAGAAGGGACTAGTGAAGATACGCAGTATTTT	CASSVEGTSEDTQYF
TRBD2	TRBV6-5	-	TRBJ2-1	TGTGCCAGCAGCCCCGGGGGGGCCTCCTACAATGAGCAGTTCTTC	CASSPGGASYNEQFF
TRBD2	TRBV7-8	-	TRBJ2-7	TGTGCCAGCAGCGTCGGACTAGTCAGCGAGCAGTACTTC	CASSVGLVSEQYF
-	TRBV5-6	-	TRBJ2-1	TGTGCCAGCAGTCTCCTGACTCTCTCCTACAATGAGCAGTTCTTC	CASSLLTLSYNEQFF
TRBD1	TRBV7-6	-	TRBJ2-3	TGTGCCAGCAGCTTGCGAGGACAGGGGGCAACAGATACGCAGTATTTT	CASSLRGQGATDTQYF
TRBD2	TRBV9	-	TRBJ2-3	TGTGCCAGCAGCGTAGGGCTAGCGGGCACAGATACGCAGTATTTT	CASSVGLAGTDTQYF
-	TRBV10-2	-	TRBJ2-7	TGCGCCAGCAGTGGCACCCGACAGGGACTTTACGAGCAGTACTTC	CASSGTRQGLYEQYF
-	TRBV7-9	-	TRBJ2-3	TGTGCCAGCAGCCCAAGCCCTAGCACAGATACGCAGTATTTT	CASSPSPSTDTQYF
TRBD1	TRBV23-1	-	TRBJ2-5	TGCGCCAGCAGTCACCGGGACAGGGAAGAGACCCAGTACTTC	CASSHRDREETQYF
-	TRBV5-1	once	TRBJ2-1	TGCGCCAGCAGCTTGGAAGAGGCCGCCCCCTACAATGAGCAGTTCTTC	CASSLEEAAPYNEQFF
-	TRBV7-2	-	TRBJ1-1	TGTGCCAGCAGCTTAGGATTAGGACGGGACACTGAAGCTTTCTTT	CASSLGLGRDTEAFF
TRBD2	TRBV30	-	TRBJ2-1	TGTGCCTGGGGTGCGCTAGCGGGCTACAATGAGCAGTTCTTC	CAWGALAGYNEQFF
-	TRBV18	-	TRBJ1-1	TGTGCCAGCTCACCCTGGCAGCTCATGAACACTGAAGCTTTCTTT	CASSPWQLMNTEAFF
-	TRBV11-3	-	TRBJ1-1	TGTGCCAGCAGCTTAGGAGACACTGAAGCTTTCTTT	CASSLGDTEAFF
-	TRBV11-3	-	TRBJ1-1	TGTGCCAGCAGCTTGGAGGTGAACACTGAAGCTTTCTTT	CASSLEVNTEAFF
-	TRBV30	-	TRBJ2-7	TGTGCCTGGAGTGTTCTCCCTGGATGGGAGCAGTACTTC	CAWSVLPGWEQYF
-	TRBV19	once	TRBJ2-2	TGTGCCAGTAGTGGCCGTCCAAAGGGGGAGCTGTTTTTT	CASSGRPKGELFF
-	TRBV12-2	-	TRBJ1-4	TGTGCAAGTCGCTCACGTAGGGTCAGGGATGAAAAACTGTTTTTT	CASRSRRVRDEKLFF
-	TRBV7-2	-	TRBJ2-7	TGTGCCAGCAGCTTAGAGGATACCCTGTGGCGGGTCTCCTACGAGCAGTACTTC	CASSLEDTLWRVSYEQYF
-	TRBV23-1	-	TRBJ1-1	TGCGCCAGCAGTCAATCGTATCGGGGAAGGTGGGTTGGAAACACTGAAGCTTTCTTT	CASSQSYRGRWVGNTEAFF
-	TRBV20-1	-	TRBJ2-1	TGCAGTGCCACCGACTCCAATGAGCAGTTCTTC	CSATDSNEQFF